The clone carrying this T cell receptor (beta chain) was seen only a few times. No antigen is known for it. From RNA transcripts, TCR beta CDR3 regions were amplified. The HTBI primer set drove a first-round RT-PCR of the TCR CDR3. From the multiplex PCR reads, TCRdb called clonotypes with MiXCR, one entry per CDR3 protein. This sample has 550,000 to 850,000 distinct CDR3 sequences; 18% occur once, and the top ten carry approximately 16%. This entry comes from a study of T cells in Graves' hyperthyroidism and ophthalmopathy. Whole-study results and caveats: Ophthalmopathy was model-predicted a median around 6.7 months pre-onset.

Exclusion of a patient resulted from uncontrolled infection, other autoimmune disease, pregnancy or lactation. On the basis of clinical symptoms, serum thyroxine and TRAb, thyroid ultrasound and orbital computed tomography, diagnoses were made. Blood sampling occurred at first hyperthyroidism diagnosis, ahead of any ophthalmopathy symptoms. This CDR3 has 17 residues. Germline loops: CDR1 MNHEY, CDR2 SVGEGT. V was shortened by 4 bases and J by 0 bases, with 16 bases between the two germline ends. The source of this sequence is a woman aged 45-60 years with Graves' hyperthyroidism that later progressed to Graves' ophthalmopathy. The specimen was blood. The chain carries TRBV6-2 or TRBV6-3 and TRBJ1-3; D gene unclear. The CDR3 spells CASSSNPDITSGNTIYF. The CDR3 coding sequence is TGTGCCAGCAGTTCCAACCCCGACATAACCTCTGGAAACACCATATATTTT.